This T cell receptor (beta chain) derives from a study of blood T cell repertoires in COVID-19. The CDR3 spans 16 residues. In germline, CDR1 is SGHNT, CDR2 YYREEE (reference sequence). Trimming cost V 4 bases and J 1 base, with 16 bases left between them. Produced via immunoSEQ multiplex PCR; TCRdb's table is partial and in-frame only. The table records about 210,000 clones, around 80% of them present only once. Patients in Seattle were enrolled during active infection, then followed longitudinally. The sample was peripheral blood. This sequence joins TRBV5-4 and TRBJ2-3, with D possibly TRBD1 on 5 matching bases. The sequence was obtained from an elderly woman with COVID-19, enrolled during active disease. CDR3 region: CASSTTRVLGTDTQYF. The CDR3, as DNA: TGTGCCAGCAGCACAACCAGGGTTTTGGGCACAGATACGCAGTATTTT.